This record concerns one TCR beta chain sequence. The sample is drawn from a study of T cell changes during pregnancy in multiple sclerosis. V lost 1 base and J lost 7; bases outside the gene matches: 8. The CDR3 extends over 15 amino acids. Germline V lookup: CDR1 SGHDN, CDR2 FVKESK. Produced via immunoSEQ multiplex PCR; TCRdb's table is partial and in-frame only. There are 99,000 or so clones in the sample; approximately 93% occur only once, and roughly 0.99% lies in the top ten. The clonotype originates from a female donor with multiple sclerosis, enrolled in a pregnancy study. Source: peripheral blood, taken after pregnancy. The chain recombines TRBV14 with TRBJ2-7, with 9 bases aligning to TRBD2. This CDR3 is CASSQVPAGGEEQYF. The CDR3 nucleotides are TGTGCCAGCAGCCAAGTACCAGCGGGAGGAGAAGAGCAGTACTTC.